This entry features one T cell receptor beta chain sequence. These data are taken from a study of blood T cell repertoires in COVID-19. Germline V gene lookup returns CDR1 GTSNPN and CDR2 SVGIG (reference sequence). The V and J ends lost 4 bases and 8 bases, in that order; junction bases with no gene match: 12. This CDR3 spans 15 amino acids. In the authors' methods: How many nucleated cells were present was estimated from reference gene primer amplification. The table came from immunoSEQ multiplex PCR; TCRdb's copy has only in-frame clones and leaves some out. V, J and clone size were drawn from that table, and D and trimming were deduced from the DNA. Of fewer than 250,000 clones listed, about 87% are singletons.

Sequenced: peripheral blood. The sequence was collected from a man aged 65-85 years with acute or convalescent COVID-19. The rearrangement joins TRBV30 to TRBJ2-1; 9 bases are a match to TRBD2. For the CDR3, the DNA is TGTGCCTGGATGAGGTCCCTAGCGGGGAGGGATGAGCAGTTCTTC. Its translation is CAWMRSLAGRDEQFF. Based on the CDR3 plus reference TRBV30 and TRBJ2-1, the full variable domain is SQTIHQWPATLVQPVGSPLSLECTVEGTSNPNLYWYRQAAGRGLQLLFYSVGIGQISSEVPQNLSASRPQDRQFILSSKKLLLSDSGFYLCAWMRSLAGRDEQFFGPGTRLTVL.